A selection of T cell receptor beta chains follows, all from one sample in a study of glioma-infiltrating T cells after dendritic cell vaccination. Clones were read by immunoSEQ multiplex PCR, and TCRdb kept only the in-frame ones, dropping some. The table has 90,000 or so clones, approximately 81% seen once. The sample consisted of blood, taken before dendritic cell vaccination. These receptors originate from a human donor with glioblastoma. The CDR3 runs from the conserved cysteine through the conserved F or W. D genes are given only for firm matches. Some rows have no size entry. The others give once, few or many, or a class for an expanded clone.

CDR3 DNA: TGTGCCACCAGACAGGGCACAGATACGCAGTATTTT
CDR3 protein: CATRQGTDTQYF
clone size: .
J gene: TRBJ2-3
D gene: .
V gene: TRBV6-6

CDR3 DNA: TGTGCCAGCAGCGACTGGAACACTGAAGCTTTCTTT
CDR3 protein: CASSDWNTEAFF
clone size: .
J gene: TRBJ1-1
D gene: .
V gene: TRBV9

CDR3 DNA: TGTGCCAGCAGCTTAAATACAGGGCGCCCAAAGACCGGGGAGCTGTTTTTT
CDR3 protein: CASSLNTGRPKTGELFF
clone size: .
J gene: TRBJ2-2
D gene: .
V gene: TRBV7-9

CDR3 DNA: TGTGCCAGCTCACCACCAGCAGGGTTGGCCACTGAAGCTTTCTTT
CDR3 protein: CASSPPAGLATEAFF
clone size: .
J gene: TRBJ1-1
D gene: .
V gene: TRBV18

CDR3 DNA: TGCGCCAGCAGGTCCGGGACAGGGGGCATCGGGGAGCTGTTTTTT
CDR3 protein: CASRSGTGGIGELFF
clone size: .
J gene: TRBJ2-2
D gene: TRBD1
V gene: TRBV5-1

CDR3 DNA: TGTGCCAGCAGTGAAATCCTACCCTCTGGGGCCAACGTCCTGACTTTC
CDR3 protein: CASSEILPSGANVLTF
clone size: .
J gene: TRBJ2-6
D gene: .
V gene: TRBV6-1

CDR3 DNA: TGTGCCAGCAGCTTAGTTGTAGCGGGATTCCCGGACGATGAGCAGTTCTTC
CDR3 protein: CASSLVVAGFPDDEQFF
clone size: .
J gene: TRBJ2-1
D gene: TRBD2
V gene: TRBV11-3

CDR3 DNA: TGCGCCAGCAGCCCTCAGGAGTCTCGGACAGCGGCGTTTTTT
CDR3 protein: CASSPQESRTAAFF
clone size: .
J gene: TRBJ2-2
D gene: .
V gene: TRBV4-1

CDR3 DNA: TGTGCCAGCAGTTTCTTCGGGGGGAACTATGGCTACACCTTC
CDR3 protein: CASSFFGGNYGYTF
clone size: .
J gene: TRBJ1-2
D gene: .
V gene: TRBV6-5

CDR3 DNA: TGCGCCAGCAGCTTGGAGGTTGGGGGCATCTCCTACGAGCAGTACTTC
CDR3 protein: CASSLEVGGISYEQYF
clone size: .
J gene: TRBJ2-7
D gene: .
V gene: TRBV5-1

CDR3 DNA: TGTGCCAGTAGTGCAGGGCCTGGCTACACCTTC
CDR3 protein: CASSAGPGYTF
clone size: .
J gene: TRBJ1-2
D gene: .
V gene: TRBV19

CDR3 DNA: TGCGCCAGCAGCGCCGGGAGCCCAGATACGCAGTATTTT
CDR3 protein: CASSAGSPDTQYF
clone size: .
J gene: TRBJ2-3
D gene: .
V gene: TRBV5-1

CDR3 DNA: TGTGCCAGCAGCCCCCAAAGCGCGCTAAGGGAAATGCGGGTCTTC
CDR3 protein: CASSPQSALREMRVF
clone size: few
J gene: TRBJ2-1
D gene: .
V gene: TRBV7-2

CDR3 DNA: TGTGCCAGCAGCGCCGGGGGGCTAGGTTCCTACGAGCAGTACTTC
CDR3 protein: CASSAGGLGSYEQYF
clone size: .
J gene: TRBJ2-7
D gene: .
V gene: TRBV11-2

CDR3 DNA: TGTGCCAGCAGCTTGGGGGACAGGGTGAACACTGAAGCTTTCTTT
CDR3 protein: CASSLGDRVNTEAFF
clone size: .
J gene: TRBJ1-1
D gene: TRBD1
V gene: TRBV7-9

CDR3 DNA: TGTGCCAGCCGTAGCGGAGCATACTACGAGCAGTACTTC
CDR3 protein: CASRSGAYYEQYF
clone size: .
J gene: TRBJ2-7
D gene: .
V gene: TRBV7-2

CDR3 DNA: TGTGCCAGCAGCTTAGGTAGTGCTTCCTACGAGCAGTACTTC
CDR3 protein: CASSLGSASYEQYF
clone size: .
J gene: TRBJ2-7
D gene: .
V gene: TRBV11-2

CDR3 DNA: TGTGCCAGCAGCCCCGGAGGTGCTGGGTCCTACGAGCAGTACTTC
CDR3 protein: CASSPGGAGSYEQYF
clone size: few
J gene: TRBJ2-7
D gene: .
V gene: TRBV6-6

CDR3 DNA: TGTGCCACCAGCAGAGAAGGGACTGCTGGGGGGCCCCAGCATTTT
CDR3 protein: CATSREGTAGGPQHF
clone size: .
J gene: TRBJ1-5
D gene: .
V gene: TRBV15

CDR3 DNA: TGCGCCAGCAGCCAAAGCGTTACAGGAATGAACACTGAAGCTTTCTTT
CDR3 protein: CASSQSVTGMNTEAFF
clone size: many
J gene: TRBJ1-1
D gene: .
V gene: TRBV4-1

CDR3 DNA: TGCGCCAGCAGTCAAAGGGACAGGGCATTACCCTCATATAACTATGGCTACACCTTC
CDR3 protein: CASSQRDRALPSYNYGYTF
clone size: .
J gene: TRBJ1-2
D gene: TRBD1
V gene: TRBV23-1

CDR3 DNA: TGTGCCAGCAGACCACAGGGGGCCTATGGCTACACCTTC
CDR3 protein: CASRPQGAYGYTF
clone size: .
J gene: TRBJ1-2
D gene: TRBD1
V gene: TRBV13

CDR3 DNA: TGCGCCAGCAGCTCGAGGAATTCAGGAACTCCGGGACTAGCGGGAGGACCCTACAATGAGCAGTTCTTC
CDR3 protein: CASSSRNSGTPGLAGGPYNEQFF
clone size: .
J gene: TRBJ2-1
D gene: TRBD2
V gene: TRBV5-1

CDR3 DNA: TGTGCCAGCAGTCCACAGGGTAGGGGTGAGGATACGCAGTATTTT
CDR3 protein: CASSPQGRGEDTQYF
clone size: once
J gene: TRBJ2-3
D gene: .
V gene: TRBV6-5

CDR3 DNA: TGTGCCAGCATTTTCTTAGCGGGAGGGTTCTACGAGCAGTACTTC
CDR3 protein: CASIFLAGGFYEQYF
clone size: .
J gene: TRBJ2-7
D gene: TRBD2
V gene: TRBV6-4

CDR3 DNA: TGTGCCAGCAGCCCCATGGGCGTGGGAGATACGCAGTATTTT
CDR3 protein: CASSPMGVGDTQYF
clone size: few
J gene: TRBJ2-3
D gene: .
V gene: TRBV7-9

CDR3 DNA: TGTGCCAGCAGTCGGGGACTAGCGGGAGGGCTGGGAACCCAGTACTTC
CDR3 protein: CASSRGLAGGLGTQYF
clone size: .
J gene: TRBJ2-5
D gene: TRBD2
V gene: TRBV6-6

CDR3 DNA: TGTGCCAGCAGGGTGACGGGAGGTTTGACAGATACGCAGTATTTT
CDR3 protein: CASRVTGGLTDTQYF
clone size: .
J gene: TRBJ2-3
D gene: TRBD2
V gene: TRBV5-4

CDR3 DNA: TGTGCCAGCAGCGTACTCCCCCAAGCGAATGAGCAGTTCTTC
CDR3 protein: CASSVLPQANEQFF
clone size: .
J gene: TRBJ2-1
D gene: .
V gene: TRBV9

CDR3 DNA: TGCGCCAGCAGCTTGGGACTAGCGGACTACAATGAGCAGTTCTTC
CDR3 protein: CASSLGLADYNEQFF
clone size: .
J gene: TRBJ2-1
D gene: TRBD2
V gene: TRBV5-1

CDR3 DNA: TGCGCCAGCAGCTTGGGGGGGACAGCCTCCTACGAGCAGTACTTC
CDR3 protein: CASSLGGTASYEQYF
clone size: .
J gene: TRBJ2-7
D gene: TRBD1
V gene: TRBV5-1

CDR3 DNA: TGTGCCACCAGCAGAGGTCTGCTGGGAAGACAGGGCCATAATGAAAAACTGTTTTTT
CDR3 protein: CATSRGLLGRQGHNEKLFF
clone size: .
J gene: TRBJ1-4
D gene: TRBD1
V gene: TRBV15

CDR3 DNA: TGTGCCAGCAGTATGCTAGCGGGAGCCTACGAGCAGTACTTC
CDR3 protein: CASSMLAGAYEQYF
clone size: .
J gene: TRBJ2-7
D gene: TRBD2
V gene: TRBV6-1

CDR3 DNA: TGCGCCAGCAGCCAAGATATGGCTAGCGGGATGTGGGAGACCCAGTACTTC
CDR3 protein: CASSQDMASGMWETQYF
clone size: .
J gene: TRBJ2-5
D gene: TRBD2
V gene: TRBV4-3

CDR3 DNA: TGTGCCAGCAGCTCTATGATAGCGGGAGGATACAATGAGCAGTTCTTC
CDR3 protein: CASSSMIAGGYNEQFF
clone size: once
J gene: TRBJ2-1
D gene: TRBD2
V gene: TRBV7-6

CDR3 DNA: TGTGCCAGCTCACGCTCACAGGGAGTACAAGAGACCCAGTACTTC
CDR3 protein: CASSRSQGVQETQYF
clone size: .
J gene: TRBJ2-5
D gene: .
V gene: TRBV18

CDR3 DNA: TGTGCCAGCAGTTCAACACAGGGTAACTATGGCTACACCTTC
CDR3 protein: CASSSTQGNYGYTF
clone size: .
J gene: TRBJ1-2
D gene: .
V gene: TRBV6-6

CDR3 DNA: TGTGCCAGCTCACCACCGACTAGCGGGAGTTACGAGCAGTACTTC
CDR3 protein: CASSPPTSGSYEQYF
clone size: .
J gene: TRBJ2-7
D gene: TRBD2
V gene: TRBV18

CDR3 DNA: TGCGCCAGCAGCCAGGGACAGGGTGGTGAAAAACTGTTTTTT
CDR3 protein: CASSQGQGGEKLFF
clone size: .
J gene: TRBJ1-4
D gene: TRBD1
V gene: TRBV4-1

CDR3 DNA: TGCGCCAGCAGCCGGGGGGGGTTCTACGAGCAGTACTTC
CDR3 protein: CASSRGGFYEQYF
clone size: .
J gene: TRBJ2-7
D gene: TRBD2
V gene: TRBV5-1